The rows below give T cell receptor beta chains drawn from one sample of a study of OX40 agonist ivuxolimab in advanced cancers. Data came from immunoSEQ multiplex PCR; TCRdb stores just in-frame clones and leaves some out. The repertoire consists of roughly 75,000 clones, with approximately 90% occurring once and the leading ten covering under 3.5%. The source material was CD4+ or CD8+ T cells sorted from blood, sampled in a trial of the OX40 agonist ivuxolimab. All receptors come from an adult with an advanced solid tumor such as melanoma, head and neck, liver or kidney cancer. Both conserved end residues are part of each CDR3. Each record gives: D gene, V gene, J gene, clone size, CDR3 DNA, CDR3 protein. A D gene is named only where the DNA matches it firmly. Clone size is shown for a subset of rows, as once, few, many or a class of expanded clone.

>TRBD2|TRBV5-5|TRBJ2-5|.
TGTGCCAGCAGCCAAACTAGCGGGGGGGCCGGTGAGCAGTACTTC
CASSQTSGGAGEQYF
>.|TRBV10-2|TRBJ1-1|once
TGCGCCAGCATGAAAACAGGGATGAACACTGAAGCTTTCTTT
CASMKTGMNTEAFF
>.|TRBV7-2|TRBJ2-7|.
TGTGCCAGCAGCTTAGCAGTAGGGAGAGGCTACGAGCAGTACTTC
CASSLAVGRGYEQYF
>.|TRBV18|TRBJ2-4|.
TGTGCCAGCTCGCCGGGGGGACAGGTAAACCAGTACTTC
CASSPGGQVNQYF
>TRBD2|TRBV29-1|TRBJ2-1|few
TGCAGCGTTGAGGGAGCGGGGGGGCGGAATGAGCAGTTCTTC
CSVEGAGGRNEQFF
>.|TRBV18|TRBJ2-7|.
TGTGCCAGCTCCCCGGGGGACTACGAGCAGTACTTC
CASSPGDYEQYF
>.|TRBV28|TRBJ1-5|.
TGTGCCAGCAGTTTGAAAGGGCAGCCCCAGCATTTT
CASSLKGQPQHF
>.|TRBV6-4|TRBJ2-1|.
TGTGCCAGCAGTGACTCGGGACGGAGGGGTGCTGAGCAGTTCTTC
CASSDSGRRGAEQFF
>.|TRBV6-6|TRBJ2-7|.
TGTGCCAGCAGCCTTGACAGGTTTCCCTACGAGCAGTACTTC
CASSLDRFPYEQYF
>.|TRBV7-9|TRBJ1-1|.
TGTGCCAGCAGCTCCTATTCTGAAGCTTTCTTT
CASSSYSEAFF
>.|TRBV6-1|TRBJ1-3|.
TGTGCCAGCAGTGACGGGGGTACTGGAAACACCATATATTTT
CASSDGGTGNTIYF
>.|TRBV6-1|TRBJ2-5|few
TGTGCCAGCAGGGCCGTTTTGGACCCAGGGGAGACCCAGTACTTC
CASRAVLDPGETQYF
>.|TRBV28|TRBJ1-5|.
.
CASSSSTGYLRNQPQHF
>TRBD1|TRBV6-5|TRBJ2-5|.
TGTGCCAGCACCCGAGGACAGGGAGGGACCCAGTACTTC
CASTRGQGGTQYF
>.|TRBV23-1|TRBJ1-5|.
TGCGCCAGCAGTCAATCGGTCGGAGGACCTCCGATCGGGATGGCATTT
CASSQSVGGPPIGMAF
>.|TRBV28|TRBJ1-2|.
TGTGCCAGCAGTTTGCCCCTATTACAGGGTTATGGCTACACCTTC
CASSLPLLQGYGYTF
>.|TRBV2|TRBJ2-3|.
TGTGCCAGCGGGCGCCATGCGGGTACGCAGTATTTT
CASGRHAGTQYF
>.|TRBV5-4|TRBJ2-5|.
TGTGCCAGCAGCCAAACTCGGTCGTCAGGGGGAGGAGAGACCCAGTACTTC
CASSQTRSSGGGETQYF
>.|TRBV30|TRBJ1-2|.
TGTGCCTGGACCAAGAGCAGGAACTATGGCTACACCTTC
CAWTKSRNYGYTF
>.|TRBV5-6|TRBJ1-2|.
TGTGCCAGCAGCTTCATAGACGGCAGCACTTATGGCTACACCTTC
CASSFIDGSTYGYTF
>.|TRBV29-1|TRBJ2-7|.
TGCAGCGTTAGACAATTACCTTTCTACGAGCAGTACTTC
CSVRQLPFYEQYF
>TRBD2|TRBV19|TRBJ2-2|.
TGTGCCAGTAGTACGGGACTAGCGGGGGCCAGAACCGGGGAGCTGTTTTTT
CASSTGLAGARTGELFF
>.|TRBV28|TRBJ2-3|.
TGTGCCAGTTCAATCCCAACGGTCACAGATACGCAGTATTTT
CASSIPTVTDTQYF
>TRBD1|TRBV7-3|TRBJ1-2|once
TGTGCCAGCAGCTGGACCGGGACAGGGGACGGCTACACCTTC
CASSWTGTGDGYTF
>.|TRBV9|TRBJ1-4|.
TGTGCCAGCAGCGTAGGGTTAGGGCGGTACCGAAATGAAAAACTGTTTTTT
CASSVGLGRYRNEKLFF
>.|TRBV18|TRBJ2-5|.
TGTGCCAGCTCCCACGCGGTGCAAGAGACCCAGTACTTC
CASSHAVQETQYF
>.|TRBV7-9|TRBJ2-7|.
TGTGCCAGCAACACGGGTCAGAGTCGCTACGAGCAGTACTTC
CASNTGQSRYEQYF
>.|TRBV19|TRBJ1-5|.
TGTGCCAGTAATCTCCTAGAGACTGCTCAGCCCCAGCATTTT
CASNLLETAQPQHF
>TRBD1|TRBV5-8|TRBJ1-4|.
TGTGCCAGCAGCGCGGGACAGCAACCCCCTAATGAAAAACTGTTTTTT
CASSAGQQPPNEKLFF
>TRBD2|TRBV6-1|TRBJ2-4|.
TGTGCCAGCAGTTCCAACGCGGGGGAAAACATTCAGTACTTC
CASSSNAGENIQYF
>.|TRBV7-9|TRBJ1-3|.
TGTGCCAGCAGCTTAGAAGGGTCTGGAAACACCATATATTTT
CASSLEGSGNTIYF
>TRBD1|TRBV7-9|TRBJ1-4|.
TGTGCCAGCAGAGTCGGGACAGGGAATGAAAAACTGTTTTTT
CASRVGTGNEKLFF
>.|TRBV30|TRBJ2-7|.
TGTGCCTGGAGTTTGGGATGGGCTACTCTCGAGCAGTACTTC
CAWSLGWATLEQYF
>.|TRBV5-4|TRBJ1-1|.
TGTGCCAGCAGCCAAGCCGACGGGAACACTGAAGCTTTCTTT
CASSQADGNTEAFF
>.|TRBV19|TRBJ1-1|.
TGTGCCAGTAGCCCCATTAGGACGGCTATGAACACTGAAGCTTTCTTT
CASSPIRTAMNTEAFF
>.|TRBV28|TRBJ2-7|once
TGTGCCAGCAGGTCGGCGCGGGCCTACGAGCAGTACTTC
CASRSARAYEQYF
>.|TRBV5-1|TRBJ2-2|.
TGCGCCAGCAGCCCTAGCCTAACCTCGGCCGGGGAGCTGTTTTTT
CASSPSLTSAGELFF
>.|TRBV18|TRBJ2-5|.
TGTGCCAGCTCGTGGGGGGTGTCGGCCCAAGAGACCCAGTACTTC
CASSWGVSAQETQYF
>.|TRBV28|TRBJ1-6|few
TGTGCCAGCCTGGAGGGCCTTCTTTCACCCCTCCACTTT
CASLEGLLSPLHF
>.|TRBV5-4|TRBJ2-3|.
TGTGCCAGCAGCTTGCCAGGTTGGAGGGATACGCAGTATTTT
CASSLPGWRDTQYF
>TRBD1|TRBV7-8|TRBJ1-5|.
TGTGCCAGCAGCAGGGGACAGGGAAGCAATCAGCCCCAGCATTTT
CASSRGQGSNQPQHF
>TRBD2|TRBV7-2|TRBJ2-5|.
TGTGCCACCTCCCCGGCTAGCGGGGATCCGCGGGAGACCCAGTACTTC
CATSPASGDPRETQYF
>TRBD2|TRBV6-1|TRBJ2-5|.
TGTGCCAGCAGTGGTGGACTAGCGGGGGGGCACCAAGAGACCCAGTACTTC
CASSGGLAGGHQETQYF
>.|TRBV7-9|TRBJ2-4|.
TGTGCCAGCAGCAGAGGTATCCGGGATATGAACATTCAGTACTTC
CASSRGIRDMNIQYF
>.|TRBV18|TRBJ2-7|.
TGTGCCAGCTCACCCAGGAGCTCCTACGAGCAGTACTTC
CASSPRSSYEQYF
>.|TRBV9|TRBJ2-3|.
TGTGCCAGCACCCGGGATCACCGGACAGATACGCAGTATTTT
CASTRDHRTDTQYF
>.|TRBV9|TRBJ1-6|.
TGTGCCAGCAGCGCTCAAGGGGATAGAAAGGTTAATTCACCCCTCCACTTT
CASSAQGDRKVNSPLHF
>TRBD1|TRBV7-2|TRBJ2-1|.
TGTGCCAGCGGCTTAGGGCAGGGGGCGTACAATGAGCAGTTCTTC
CASGLGQGAYNEQFF
>TRBD1|TRBV7-3|TRBJ2-7|few
TGTGCCAGCAGCCTCGGACAGGGGGCTGCCTACGAGCAGTACTTC
CASSLGQGAAYEQYF
>.|TRBV5-5|TRBJ1-3|.
TGTGCCAGCAGCTTGGAGGGGACCTCTGGAAACACCATATATTTT
CASSLEGTSGNTIYF
>TRBD1|TRBV5-1|TRBJ2-2|.
TGCGCCAGCAGCTGGGGGACAGGGGCCGGGGAGCTGTTTTTT
CASSWGTGAGELFF
>.|TRBV11-2|TRBJ1-2|.
TGTGCCAGCAGCCTGATCGGCCGGATTAAATATGGCTACACCTTC
CASSLIGRIKYGYTF
>TRBD2|TRBV30|TRBJ2-3|.
TGTGCCTGGATTAGACTAGCTCCCACAGATACGCAGTATTTT
CAWIRLAPTDTQYF
>TRBD1|TRBV9|TRBJ2-7|.
TGTGCCAGCAGCGTAGCCGGGACAGGGGCCTACGAGCAGTACTTC
CASSVAGTGAYEQYF
>.|TRBV18|TRBJ2-3|few
TGTGCCACCGCAGAAGGGGGTTCAGATACGCAGTATTTT
CATAEGGSDTQYF
>TRBD2|TRBV28|TRBJ2-3|.
TGTGCCAGCAGTTTGTTTCGGGGGGGCGGGTATACGCAGTATTTT
CASSLFRGGGYTQYF
>TRBD1|TRBV2|TRBJ1-2|.
TGTGCCAGCAGTGTGGACAGGCGACTTAACTATGGCTACACCTTC
CASSVDRRLNYGYTF
>TRBD2|TRBV19|TRBJ2-3|.
TGTGCCACCGAGGGGGGGAGCGGGGGAGCGGCAGATACGCAGTATTTT
CATEGGSGGAADTQYF
>.|TRBV5-7|TRBJ2-7|once
TGTGCCAGCAGCCTATACGTGTGGCCAGGAGAATACGAGCAGTACTTC
CASSLYVWPGEYEQYF